This TCR beta chain originates from a study of beta chain features in type 1 diabetes. Study-level points and caveats: Shorter TCRB CDR3s, moderately but significantly so, were found in Type 1 diabetes patients in all four CD4+ subsets. Patients' naive, central memory and Treg TCRB repertoires seemed closer to one another than those of healthy donors.

Germline values: CDR1 SGHTA, CDR2 FQGNSA. The CDR3 is 16 residues long. Unmatched junction bases numbered 2, after V lost 0 bases and J lost 2 bases. This clone showed up just a few times. No antigen is known for it. At the DNA level, this CDR3 is encoded by other sequences in the same sample as well. All of the isolated RNA was reverse transcribed, so expressed TCRB transcripts were sequenced. Sequencing used immunoSEQ multiplex PCR; TCRdb keeps in-frame clones, though not all of them. The table records hundreds of thousands of clones, approximately 9.9% of them present only once. One heparinised blood draw, averaging roughly 0.11 L, came from each donor. A CD45RO/CCR7/CD25/CD127/CD95/CD27 panel sorted naive, central memory, regulatory and stem cell-like memory CD4+ cells.

The material sequenced was central memory CD4+ T cells from blood. The receptor was derived from a man aged 25 to 40 with type 1 diabetes. V is TRBV7-2 and J is TRBJ2-7; 12 positions agree with TRBD2. The CDR3 nucleotides are TGTGCCAGCAGCTTAGCGGCTAGCGGGGGGGCCTACGAGCAGTACTTC. This gives the protein CASSLAASGGAYEQYF.